This TCR beta chain emerged from a study of human T cells and chemical hapten exposure. TCRdb re-called the RACE reads through MiXCR, storing one row per CDR3 protein. The profile shows roughly 260,000 distinct CDR3 sequences, about 9.4% of them singletons. A few counts support this clonotype. Documented time point: pre-sensitization, week 0. Treatment described: therapeutic diphenylcyclopropenone sensitization with weekly scalp DPC. The CDR3 covers 13 residues. The germline CDR1 and CDR2 sequences are MDHEN and SYDVKM. Trimming cost V 2 bases and J 15 bases, with 17 bases left between them. The source is a woman in her forties with alopecia areata. Some clones in this sample may be carry-over from other donors' samples. The chain has TRBV28 and TRBJ2-1; TRBD2 might be the D (5 bases). The source material was whole blood, sampled in connection with sensitization to the hapten diphenylcyclopropenone (DPC). CDR3 residues: CASSLGPLLALFF. The CDR3 region has the DNA TGTGCCAGCAGTTTAGGCCCCCTTCTAGCCCTGTTCTTC.